This passage covers 9 T cell receptor beta chains from one sample sequenced in a study of radiation and T cells in renal cell carcinoma. The data were produced by immunoSEQ multiplex PCR, yet TCRdb's version contains in-frame clones alone and is incomplete. The table includes around 130,000 clones, approximately 90% detected once. Time point of the sample: blood 2 weeks post-SBRT. The sample's treatment: 15 Gy SBRT to primary tumor, nephrectomy 4 weeks later. The material was blood, obtained from a patient whose treatment included radiotherapy and nephrectomy. The receptors derive from a woman in her seventies with renal cell carcinoma.

The gene calls are TRBV15 and TRBJ1-5, with no clear D. The CDR3 has 15 amino acids. V lost 0 bases and J lost 2, with 8 bases in between. CDR1 is LNHNV and CDR2 is YYDKDF in the germline V gene (reference sequence). In nucleotides, the CDR3 is TGTGCCACCAGCAGAGACAGGCGCGGCAATCAGCCCCAGCATTTT. Protein sequence: CATSRDRRGNQPQHF.

The chain joins TRBV28 to TRBJ2-5, with D tentatively TRBD1 or TRBD2 (5 bases each). This CDR3 has 14 residues. Germline assignment: CDR1 MDHEN and CDR2 SYDVKM. With 7 bases removed from V and 6 bases from J, the gap between germline ends came to 18 bases. CDR3 sequence: CASITPGRGKTQYF. CDR3 DNA sequence: TGTGCCAGCATCACCCCAGGGAGAGGGAAGACCCAGTACTTC.

The chain recombines TRBV7-2 with TRBJ2-7; 10 bases map to TRBD2. The J segment lost 0 bases and the V segment lost 2 bases, leaving 1 base of the junction unmatched. The CDR3 sequence is 15 residues long. Germline CDR1 SGHTA, CDR2 FQGNSA. The CDR3 DNA follows: TGTGCCAGCAGCTTATCTAGCGGGAGCTCCTACGAGCAGTACTTC. It codes for CASSLSSGSSYEQYF.

The rearrangement uses TRBV28 and TRBJ2-2; TRBD1 agrees at 7 bases. CDR1 is MDHEN and CDR2 is SYDVKM in the germline V gene. The CDR3 has 15 residues. J was trimmed by 0 bases and V by 8 bases; bases with no gene match: 6. CDR3 nucleotides: TGTGCCAGCGGGAAAGGGGGCGCGAACACCGGGGAGCTGTTTTTT. It codes for CASGKGGANTGELFF. Together with reference TRBV28 and TRBJ2-2, the CDR3 gives the full variable domain: DVKVTQSSRYLVKRTGEKVFLECVQDMDHENMFWYRQDPGLGLRLIYFSYDVKMKEKGDIPEGYSVSREKKERFSLILESASTNQTSMYLCASGKGGANTGELFFGEGSRLTVL.

This rearrangement joins TRBV7-2 to TRBJ1-5; D gene ambiguous. From germline, CDR1 is SGHTA and CDR2 FQGNSA. V was pared by 5 bases and J by 6 bases, with 17 bases between. This CDR3 is built from 15 residues. The CDR3 DNA is TGTGCCAGCAGCCCAACCAGGCAAGCGGGTCAGCCCCAGCATTTT. Translating gives CASSPTRQAGQPQHF.

This clone was recorded a few times. The rearrangement joins TRBV5-1 to TRBJ1-6; D possibly corresponds to TRBD1 (5 bases). Trimming cost V 0 bases and J 8 bases, with 12 bases left between them. The CDR3 runs to 15 residues. Per germline, CDR1 SGHRS and CDR2 YFSETQ. CDR3 in amino acids: CASSLEPVGHSPLHF. In DNA form, the CDR3 reads TGCGCCAGCAGCTTGGAGCCGGTGGGGCATTCACCCCTCCACTTT.

The chain recombines TRBV29-1 with TRBJ1-2; D may be TRBD1 (5 bases). V lost 6 bases, J lost 8 bases, and 16 bases lay in between. Germline CDR1 is SQVTM and CDR2 is ANQGSEA. This CDR3 has 12 amino acids. CDR3 sequence (DNA): TGCAGCGTAGATCCACGGGGCCAAGGCTACACCTTC. It is translated as CSVDPRGQGYTF. Variable domain in full (rest from reference TRBV29-1 and TRBJ1-2): SAVISQKPSRDICQRGTSLTIQCQVDSQVTMMFWYRQQPGQSLTLIATANQGSEATYESGFVIDKFPISRPNLTFSTLTVSNMSPEDSSIYLCSVDPRGQGYTFGSGTRLTVV.

CDR3: CASSWGGFEAFF. The DNA of the CDR3 is TGTGCCAGCAGCTGGGGGGGCTTTGAAGCTTTCTTT. The chain couples TRBV5-6 to TRBJ1-1, with D maybe TRBD1 (6 bases). Germline values: CDR1 SGHDT, CDR2 YYEEEE. Trimming removed 3 bases at V and 7 bases at J, with 10 bases between. The CDR3 runs 12 residues. Full variable domain (outside the CDR3, taken from reference TRBV5-6 and TRBJ1-1): DAGVTQSPTHLIKTRGQQVTLRCSPKSGHDTVSWYQQALGQGPQFIFQYYEEEERQRGNFPDRFSGHQFPNYSSELNVNALLLGDSALYLCASSWGGFEAFFGQGTRLTVV.

CDR3 nucleotides: TGTGCCAGCAGCGCGTGGGGCCTTACATCTCTGAGTTCCTCTGGAAACACCATATATTTT. Amino acids: CASSAWGLTSLSSSGNTIYF. This chain joins TRBV9 and TRBJ1-3, with a tentative D call TRBD1 (5 bases). The CDR3 has 20 residues. Germline V gene lookup returns CDR1 SGDLS and CDR2 YYNGEE. Trimming shortened V by 3 bases and J by 0 bases, and 25 bases separated the two germline ends.